This TCR beta chain appears in the sequencing data of a study of T cell responses to AZD1222 COVID-19 vaccine (dated by TCRdb to the early 2020s). Describing the broader study: AZD1222 recipients with second doses at about 4 weeks or about 12 weeks were pooled, because spike-specific TCR depth and breadth did not differ between schedules. TCR sequencing covered some 240 trial participants: 200 to 220 given two doses of AZD1222 and about 26 given two doses of MenACWY control vaccine. Trial participants were enrolled into age subgroups of 18-55, 56-69 and 70-plus years, which contained roughly 140, 27 and 60 TCR-sequenced participants, respectively. Results the study describes overall, beyond this receptor: The whole spike protein was spanned by vaccine-associated CD4 TCRs, and dominant responses were seen in regions 160-218 and 743-854. Conclusions about previously exposed vaccinees were limited because only a handful of AZD1222 recipients were SARS-CoV-2 seropositive at baseline. Nearly half of unique spike-specific TCRs reportedly recognized epitopes outside regions mutated in the B.1.351 and B.1.1.7 variants. The 56-69-year group was small, and its depth increase did not reach significance, likely because of low power. After two AZD1222 doses, both the breadth and the depth of spike-specific TCRs were significantly higher than at day 0 and than in MenACWY recipients. Participants were mostly white British and included more females than males, and it was suggested by the authors that clonal diversity may have been underestimated. Because no day 14 peak-response samples were available, repertoires were characterized only after the peak T cell response.

Counted from cysteine to phenylalanine, this CDR3 has 13 amino acids. Of all the DNA, just the CDR3 is kept, 39 bases in frame from base 1. The V end loses 2 bases and the J end loses 4 bases, and a stretch of 9 bases separates them. CDR1 and CDR2 are read off the germline V gene (reference sequence) as MNHEY and SMNVEV. The CDR3 regions of human TCRbeta chains were analyzed by immunosequencing. The original pipeline was this. TCRs in the repertoires were compared against a reference library of SARS-CoV-2-specific TCRs that had been generated with the MIRA antigen-specificity platform. Breadth meant the fraction of unique TCRs that were SARS-CoV-2-associated, whereas depth meant the fraction of total T cells that were SARS-CoV-2-associated. Using the MIRA data, each spike-specific TCR was mapped to the spike region that the TCR reacts to and placed in a CD4 or CD8 class. Log10-transformed breadth and depth values were compared by one-way ANOVA with Sidak's multiple comparisons tests. The table was pulled from immuneACCESS by TCRdb, which kept in-frame rearrangements only. Such tables lose some clones; where checked, under half of the loss comes from unresolved V genes, and the rest has no known cause. V and J calls and clone size are copied from that table; D and trimming were computed from the DNA. For this sample the table gives 100,000 to 120,000 clones, of which 88% were detected only once. The ten largest clones represent 1.6% of the sample.

In regard to this clone: Its antigen is currently not known. No base quality information exists; no much larger clone differs at one position.

The time point tag for this specimen amounts to: baseline before first vaccination. The vaccinee samples were drawn from two UK trials, COV001 and COV002, one of which was a single-blind randomized controlled phase 2/3 trial testing AZD1222 (ChAdOx1 nCoV-19) in healthy adults. For TCRbeta chain sequencing, PBMC samples were collected from trial participants at day 0 and at day 28 after the second dose. The source of this sequence is an adult in good health. The chain uses TRBV27 and TRBJ2-7, with the D gene not clear enough to name. The specimen comprised peripheral blood, sampled on day 0 of AZD1222 vaccination. The sequence in DNA is TGTGCCAGCAGTTTAAAGAAGGAGTACGAGCAGTACTTC. Its coded protein is CASSLKKEYEQYF.